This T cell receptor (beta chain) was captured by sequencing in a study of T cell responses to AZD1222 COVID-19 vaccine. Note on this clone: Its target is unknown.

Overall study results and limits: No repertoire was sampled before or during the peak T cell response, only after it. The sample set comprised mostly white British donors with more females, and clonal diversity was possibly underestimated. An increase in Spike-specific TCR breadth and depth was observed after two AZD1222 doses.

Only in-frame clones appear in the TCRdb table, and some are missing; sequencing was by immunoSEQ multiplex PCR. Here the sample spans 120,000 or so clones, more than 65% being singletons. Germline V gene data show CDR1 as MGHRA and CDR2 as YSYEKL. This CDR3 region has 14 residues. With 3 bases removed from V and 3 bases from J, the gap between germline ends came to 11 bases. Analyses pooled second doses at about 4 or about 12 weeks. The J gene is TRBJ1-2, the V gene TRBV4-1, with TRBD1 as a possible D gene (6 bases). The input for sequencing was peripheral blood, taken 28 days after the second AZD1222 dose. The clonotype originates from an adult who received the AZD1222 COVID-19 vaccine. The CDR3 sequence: CASSQLQGDYGYTF. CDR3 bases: TGCGCCAGCAGCCAGCTACAGGGTGACTATGGCTACACCTTC.